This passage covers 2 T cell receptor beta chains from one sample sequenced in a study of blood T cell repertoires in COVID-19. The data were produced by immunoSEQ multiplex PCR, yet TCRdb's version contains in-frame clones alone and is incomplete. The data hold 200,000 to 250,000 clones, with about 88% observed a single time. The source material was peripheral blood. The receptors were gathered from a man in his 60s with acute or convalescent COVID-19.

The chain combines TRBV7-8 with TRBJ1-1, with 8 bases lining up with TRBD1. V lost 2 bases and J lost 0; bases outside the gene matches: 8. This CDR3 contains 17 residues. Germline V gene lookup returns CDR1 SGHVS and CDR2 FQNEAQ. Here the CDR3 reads CASSLRQGWRVNTEAFF. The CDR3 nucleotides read TGTGCCAGCAGCTTACGACAGGGGTGGAGGGTGAACACTGAAGCTTTCTTT. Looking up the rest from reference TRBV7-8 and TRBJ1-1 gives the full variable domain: GAGVSQSPRYKVAKRGQDVALRCDPISGHVSLFWYQQALGQGPEFLTYFQNEAQLDKSGLPSDRFFAERPEGSVSTLKIQRTQQEDSAVYLCASSLRQGWRVNTEAFFGQGTRLTVV.

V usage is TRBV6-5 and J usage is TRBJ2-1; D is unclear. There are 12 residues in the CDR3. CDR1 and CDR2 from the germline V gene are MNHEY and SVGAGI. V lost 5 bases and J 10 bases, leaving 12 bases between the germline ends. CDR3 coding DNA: TGTGCCAGCAGTCCTACTCGCCGGGAGCAGTTCTTC. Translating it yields CASSPTRREQFF.